Below, 7 T cell receptor beta chains from the same sample are listed, as sequenced in a study of tumor-infiltrating lymphocytes in primary liver carcinoma. A constant-region primer primed TCR beta cDNA synthesis from 400 to 550 ng of total RNA. The TCR beta library was amplified through three nested multiplex PCR rounds in a modified ARM-PCR procedure. Use of TRBV1-TRBV30 forward primers with a C-beta reverse primer characterized the first two PCR rounds, which lasted about 9 cycles each. TCRdb reanalysed the multiplex PCR reads using MiXCR and keeps one entry per CDR3 protein. The repertoire holds fewer than 350,000 distinct CDR3 sequences, about 62% seen once, with 9% to 10% in the top ten. Blood RNA originated from unsorted whole blood, with germline DNA additionally extracted. Sample: peripheral blood. Source of these receptors: a man in his forties or fifties with primary liver carcinoma and hepatitis B virus infection.

About this clonotype itself: A much larger clone lies a single base off, so this may be a read error. The CDR3 is CASSPSDSNYGYIF. The CDR3 DNA reads TGTGCCAGCAGTCCTTCGGACAGTAACTATGGCTACATCTTC. J is TRBJ1-2 and V is TRBV6-1, with a weak D call TRBD1 (6 bases). Germline assignment: CDR1 MNHNS and CDR2 SASEGT. The CDR3 loop spans 14 amino acids.

Comments on this clonotype: This CDR3 fails to terminate in the conserved phenylalanine or tryptophan, so it likely reflects a read error. The V and J genes are TRBV6-2 or TRBV6-3 and TRBJ2-1; TRBD2 agrees at 13 bases. Germline values: CDR1 MNHEY, CDR2 SVGEGT. CDR3 size: 17 residues. The CDR3 DNA reads TGTGCCGGCAGCCCGCGGACTAGCGGGAGCTCCTACAATGGGCAGTTCTTA. Translation gives CAGSPRTSGSSYNGQFL.

Many counts were recorded for this clonotype. The V gene is TRBV12-3 or TRBV12-4, the J gene TRBJ1-1; the D gene is possibly TRBD1 (5 bases). The CDR3 extends over 13 amino acids. V lost 5 bases and J lost 3, with 10 bases in between. The CDR3 here is CASSLREDTEAFF. The CDR3 DNA reads TGTGCCAGCAGTCTCAGGGAAGACACTGAAGCTTTCTTT.

Comment on this clonotype: This sequence may be a read error, since a much larger clone differs from it by one base. The chain employs TRBV6-2 or TRBV6-3 and TRBJ2-5; no clear D gene. Germline V lookup: CDR1 MNHEY, CDR2 SVGEGT. This CDR3 has 11 amino acids. CDR3 residues: CTSSQKETQYF. The CDR3 DNA reads as TGTACCAGCAGCCAAAAAGAGACCCAGTACTTC.

In its sample, this clonotype was seen many times. This sequence joins TRBV12-3 or TRBV12-4 and TRBJ2-3; the D gene is possibly TRBD2 (5 bases). The V and J ends lost 5 bases and 2 bases respectively, with 14 bases between them. The length of the CDR3 is 15 residues. The CDR3 reads CASSPGDFNTDTQYF. The CDR3 DNA is TGTGCCAGCAGTCCCGGGGATTTCAACACAGATACGCAGTATTTT.

About this clonotype: At one of its ends the junction is not consistent with the germline gene, which may arise from a read error. The chain's CDR3 is CASGLEARDTQYF. CDR3 in DNA: TGTGCCAGCGGCTTAGAAGCTAGGGATACGCAGTATTTT. The V and J genes are TRBV7-9 and TRBJ2-3; D gene uncertain. From germline, CDR1 is SEHNR and CDR2 FQNEAQ (reference sequence). The CDR3 extends over 13 amino acids. The full variable domain, with the rest looked up from reference TRBV7-9 and TRBJ2-3, is DTGVSQNPRHKITKRGQNVTFRCDPISEHNRLYWYRQTLGQGPEFLTYFQNEAQLEKSRLLSDRFSAERPKGSFSTLEIQRTEQGDSAMYLCASGLEARDTQYFGPGTRLTVL.

Turning to this clonotype: A read error may explain this, as a much larger clone is one base away. Likely a read error: the CDR3 ends without its conserved phenylalanine or tryptophan. This sequence joins TRBV4-3 and TRBJ2-6, with D possibly being TRBD1 (6 bases). This CDR3 comprises 17 residues. V gave up 3 bases and J gave up 2 bases, with 14 bases separating them. Germline V gives CDR1 LGHNA, CDR2 YSLEER. The CDR3 DNA is TGCGCCAGCAGCCAGAACGTAGGGGGTGCTGGGGCCAACGTCCTGACTATC. Protein product: CASSQNVGGAGANVLTI.